Below, 27 T cell receptor beta chains from the same sample are listed, as sequenced in a study of T cells in Graves' hyperthyroidism and ophthalmopathy. Researchers amplified the TCR beta CDR3 regions from RNA transcripts. TCR CDR3 underwent first-round RT-PCR with the HTBI primer set. TCRdb redid the calling of the multiplex PCR reads with MiXCR, one entry per CDR3 protein. The data hold about 720,000 distinct CDR3 sequences, with over 15% observed a single time. Specimen: blood. The receptors originated from a woman in her forties or fifties with Graves' hyperthyroidism that later progressed to Graves' ophthalmopathy.

This clonotype occurred a few times. The V and J genes are TRBV20-1 and TRBJ1-5, with 7 bases fitting TRBD1. CDR1 is DFQATT, CDR2 SNEGSKA, per germline (reference sequence). The CDR3 has 15 amino acids. Trimming cost V 1 base and J 0 bases; bases outside gene matches: 3. The CDR3 here is CSARATGPSNQPQHF. Written as DNA, the CDR3 is TGCAGTGCTAGAGCGACAGGGCCTAGCAATCAGCCCCAGCATTTT.

This clonotype came up many times. The genes are TRBV6-1 and TRBJ2-2; 7 bases map to TRBD1. Germline assignment: CDR1 MNHNS and CDR2 SASEGT. The CDR3 loop spans 15 amino acids. With 6 bases clipped from V and 0 bases from J, the junction kept 4 bases outside the gene matches. The CDR3 loop reads CASRRQGANTGELFF. The CDR3 DNA sequence: TGTGCCAGCAGGCGACAGGGAGCGAACACCGGGGAGCTGTTTTTT.

Note on this clonotype: Given a much more abundant clone one base away, this may be a read error. V usage is TRBV11-2 and J usage is TRBJ1-4; 7 nucleotides match TRBD1. V gave up 2 bases and J gave up 5 bases; unmatched junction bases: 8. This CDR3 comprises 16 residues. Germline values: CDR1 SGHAT, CDR2 FQNNGV. CDR3: CASSLFGEDRNEKLFF. The CDR3 nucleotides are TGTGCCAGCAGCTTATTTGGGGAGGACAGGAATGAAAAACTGTTTTTT.

This clonotype came up a few times. V usage is TRBV7-2 and J usage is TRBJ2-1, with D hard to call. Trimming removed 6 bases at V and 3 bases at J, with 12 bases between. CDR1 and CDR2 from the germline V gene are SGHTA and FQGNSA. CDR3 length equals 14 residues. CDR3: CASRLRSSYNEQFF. The CDR3 DNA reads TGTGCCAGCAGATTAAGGTCCAGCTACAATGAGCAGTTCTTC.

The chain is built from TRBV30 and TRBJ1-6, with no clear D. Trimming shortened V by 4 bases and J by 7 bases, and 14 bases separated the two germline ends. Germline V gives CDR1 GTSNPN, CDR2 SVGIG (reference sequence). This CDR3 has 14 amino acids. The CDR3 nucleotides are TGTGCCTGGACCAACCGGGAGGAAAATTCACCCCTCCACTTT. Amino acid sequence: CAWTNREENSPLHF.

The chain couples TRBV11-2 to TRBJ2-5, with 9 bases identical to TRBD1. Germline CDR1 SGHAT, CDR2 FQNNGV. With 3 bases clipped from V and 4 bases from J, the junction kept 9 bases outside the gene matches. This CDR3 contains 16 residues. DNA for the CDR3: TGTGCCAGCAGCTTCGGGGAACAGGGGGCTGCAGAGACCCAGTACTTC. Encoded protein: CASSFGEQGAAETQYF.

A few counts support this clonotype. The chain joins TRBV20-1 to TRBJ1-4; D gene unclear. The CDR3 loop spans 11 amino acids. The V gene lost 6 bases and the J gene lost 7 bases, with 9 bases spanning the gap. Germline-derived CDR1 and CDR2 are DFQATT and SNEGSKA (reference sequence). CDR3 bases: TGCAGTGCCCAGAAGACTGAAAAACTGTTTTTT. Translating gives CSAQKTEKLFF.

This clonotype was found a few times. This chain uses TRBV29-1 with TRBJ2-1, with a tentative D call TRBD1 (8 bases). Germline assignment: CDR1 SQVTM and CDR2 ANQGSEA. There are 11 residues in the CDR3. Trimming removed 8 bases from V and 9 bases from J, with 14 bases in between. CDR3 sequence: CSFYRGGEQFF. Written as DNA, the CDR3 is TGCAGCTTCTACAGGGGGGGTGAGCAGTTCTTC.

The chain is built from TRBV11-3 and TRBJ2-7, with D possibly TRBD1 on 5 matching bases. This CDR3 has 13 residues. CDR1 SGHNT and CDR2 YENEEA come from the germline V gene. Deletions cut 5 bases from V and 6 bases from J, with 14 bases between. In DNA form, the CDR3 reads TGTGCCAGCAGCCTAGGACATTCCCCCGAGCAGTACTTC. Amino acid sequence: CASSLGHSPEQYF.

The V and J genes are TRBV27 and TRBJ1-6; D perhaps matches TRBD1 (5 bases). Germline V gene sequence: CDR1 MNHEY, CDR2 SMNVEV (reference sequence). The V end was cut by 0 bases, the J end by 10 bases, with 22 bases between. The CDR3 has 18 amino acids. The CDR3 loop is CASSLSGTGGGGRSPLHF. As DNA, the CDR3 is TGTGCCAGCAGTTTATCCGGAACGGGTGGGGGGGGTAGATCACCCCTCCACTTT.

This clonotype was seen a few times. The genes are TRBV20-1 and TRBJ1-1; D remains unclear. This CDR3 comprises 14 residues. Trimming took off 5 bases at V and 7 bases at J, with 20 bases between the two ends. The germline V gene encodes CDR1 DFQATT and CDR2 SNEGSKA (reference sequence). The CDR3 DNA reads as TGCAGTGCTCGTCATTCTACCCCGGGGTATGAAGCTTTCTTT. It specifies CSARHSTPGYEAFF.

V and J are TRBV7-9 and TRBJ2-4; D might be TRBD2 (7 bases). In germline, CDR1 is SEHNR, CDR2 FQNEAQ (reference sequence). This CDR3 spans 15 amino acids. V lost 5 bases, J lost 8 bases, and 19 bases lay in between. The CDR3 region has the DNA TGTGCCAGCAGCGCCCGCGGGGGACACGGCGACATTCAGTACTTC. Translation gives CASSARGGHGDIQYF.

Concerning this clonotype itself: Given a much more abundant clone one base away, this may be a read error. The DNA of the CDR3 is TGTGCCAGCAACCAAGTAAGGAACTGGGCGAGCACAGATACGCAGTATTTT. Protein: CASNQVRNWASTDTQYF. The chain carries TRBV3-1 and TRBJ2-3; D gene ambiguous. Germline CDR1 reads LGHDT; CDR2 reads YNNKEL (reference sequence). This CDR3 has 17 amino acids.

There are many counts of this clonotype. J is TRBJ2-2 and V is TRBV6-1; TRBD2 agrees at 10 bases. Germline V CDR1 and CDR2: MNHNS, SASEGT. V trimming: 5 bases; J trimming: 1 base; junction bases outside the gene matches: 4. This CDR3 region has 16 residues. This CDR3 is CASSTTSGWNTGELFF. The CDR3 DNA is TGTGCCAGCAGTACGACTAGCGGGTGGAACACCGGGGAGCTGTTTTTT.

The V and J genes are TRBV27 and TRBJ2-7; 12 nucleotides agree with TRBD2. In germline, CDR1 is MNHEY, CDR2 SMNVEV (reference sequence). The CDR3 contains 16 residues. Germline trimming cut 5 bases from V and 5 bases from J; bases unmatched to any gene: 10. The CDR3 DNA is TGTGCCAGCAGTCTTCGGGCTAGCGGGGGGGGGCACGAGCAGTACTTC. It yields the protein CASSLRASGGGHEQYF.

The chain recombines TRBV6-2 or TRBV6-3 with TRBJ2-3; 7 bases line up with TRBD2. The germline V gene encodes CDR1 MNHEY and CDR2 SVGEGT. The CDR3 has 16 amino acids. Trimming took 1 base from V and 3 from J; bases not matched to a gene: 7. The CDR3 DNA reads as TGTGCCAGCAGTTACTATACTAGCGTTTTAACAGATACGCAGTATTTT. Translating it yields CASSYYTSVLTDTQYF.

To note about this clonotype: A read error may be the cause here, since a much bigger clone is one base away. The V gene is TRBV2, the J gene TRBJ2-3, with D hard to call. With 3 bases removed from V and 4 bases from J, the gap between germline ends came to 14 bases. Germline CDR1 reads SNHLY; CDR2 reads FYNNEI. There are 15 residues in the CDR3. CDR3 loop: CASSDNSREADTQYF. CDR3 sequence (DNA): TGTGCCAGCAGTGATAACTCACGAGAGGCAGATACGCAGTATTTT.

The CDR3 DNA sequence: TGTGCCAGCAGTTTATTAGGGTCCGGAGAGAACACTGAAGCTTTCTTT. This gives the protein CASSLLGSGENTEAFF. This chain connects TRBV27 to TRBJ1-1; no definite D call. The CDR3 covers 16 residues. Germline values: CDR1 MNHEY, CDR2 SMNVEV (reference sequence). V gave up 1 base and J gave up 1 base, with 13 bases separating them.

This clonotype was picked up a small number of times. This chain links TRBV4-1 with TRBJ1-2, with D perhaps matching TRBD1 (6 bases). Trimming pared 1 base from V and 3 bases from J, leaving 12 bases between. This CDR3 region has 15 residues. Germline loops: CDR1 MGHRA, CDR2 YSYEKL. CDR3: CASSQAPGDYYGYTF. For the CDR3, the DNA is TGCGCCAGCAGCCAAGCTCCAGGGGACTACTATGGCTACACCTTC.

V is TRBV20-1 and J is TRBJ2-6; TRBD2 agrees at 8 bases. Germline CDR1 DFQATT, CDR2 SNEGSKA (reference sequence). With 6 bases clipped from V and 0 bases from J, the junction kept 7 bases outside the gene matches. The CDR3 loop spans 16 amino acids. The CDR3 DNA reads TGCAGTGCCGGGGGGGGATCGGGCTCTGGGGCCAACGTCCTGACTTTC. This sequence encodes CSAGGGSGSGANVLTF.

This clonotype appeared many times. The chain is built from TRBV12-3 or TRBV12-4 and TRBJ1-1; D is unclear. V was pared by 10 bases and J by 0 bases, with 12 bases between. The CDR3 is 13 residues long. The CDR3 bases are TGTGCCACCGTACCCCAATTGAACACTGAAGCTTTCTTT. Protein product: CATVPQLNTEAFF.

This chain joins TRBV20-1 and TRBJ2-7; maybe TRBD2 (6 bases). Germline loops: CDR1 DFQATT, CDR2 SNEGSKA (reference sequence). Trimming shortened V by 1 base and J by 3 bases, and 13 bases separated the two germline ends. This CDR3 spans 14 amino acids. CDR3 nucleotide sequence: TGCAGTGCTAGAGTGGGACTCACAGGCTACGAGCAGTACTTC. This codes for CSARVGLTGYEQYF.

The chain couples TRBV6-1 to TRBJ2-6; D is perhaps TRBD1 (7 bases). The V gene lost 6 bases and the J gene lost 4 bases, with 16 bases spanning the gap. This CDR3 comprises 16 residues. The germline CDR1 and CDR2 sequences are MNHNS and SASEGT. The CDR3, as DNA: TGTGCCAGCAGCCGCAGGGGGGCGCGCGGGGCCAACGTCCTGACTTTC. Protein sequence: CASSRRGARGANVLTF.

This clonotype appeared many times. This chain connects TRBV27 to TRBJ2-5, with 8 bases that match TRBD2. Germline V gene sequence: CDR1 MNHEY, CDR2 SMNVEV (reference sequence). The CDR3 is 13 residues long. J was trimmed by 6 bases and V by 5 bases; bases with no gene match: 5. The CDR3 loop reads CASSATSVQTQYF. In DNA, the CDR3 is TGTGCCAGCAGTGCGACTAGCGTACAGACCCAGTACTTC.

This clonotype was counted at least ten times. V gene TRBV27 combines with J gene TRBJ1-1, with D possibly TRBD1 on 6 matching bases. The CDR3 covers 17 residues. Germline V gene lookup returns CDR1 MNHEY and CDR2 SMNVEV (reference sequence). V was cut by 1 base and J by 3 bases, with 18 bases left in between. In DNA form, the CDR3 reads TGTGCCAGCAGTTTATATGGCAGGGGACTCGGTGACACTGAAGCTTTCTTT. This codes for CASSLYGRGLGDTEAFF.

Many counts were recorded for this clonotype. V usage is TRBV6-1 and J usage is TRBJ1-5; 10 positions agree with TRBD1. The CDR3 loop spans 15 amino acids. With 5 bases clipped from V and 7 bases from J, the junction kept 8 bases outside the gene matches. Per germline, CDR1 MNHNS and CDR2 SASEGT. The CDR3 nucleotides read TGTGCCAGCAGTAGAGGGGACAGGGGTTTCCAGCCCCAGCATTTT. Its translation: CASSRGDRGFQPQHF.

This clonotype was recorded at least ten times. V gene TRBV3-1 combines with J gene TRBJ1-2, with D unresolved. Germline lookup yields CDR1 LGHDT and CDR2 YNNKEL (reference sequence). This CDR3 is 14 amino acids long. The V and J ends lost 0 bases and 8 bases respectively, with 13 bases between them. In DNA form, the CDR3 reads TGTGCCAGCAGCCAAGATGGGCGGGCCCCCGGCTACACCTTC. As protein: CASSQDGRAPGYTF.